This entry is about one T cell receptor beta chain. The antigen this receptor binds is unknown. Base-call qualities are not available, and no considerably larger clone is one nucleotide away. TCRbeta CDR3 regions were amplified from genomic DNA using the immunoSEQ Assay, a bias-controlled multiplex PCR. On the study's bioinformatics: Nucleated cell counts per sample were estimated from amplification of reference gene primers within the assay. To quantify the absolute abundance of each unique TCRbeta CDR3 rearrangement, sequence reads were collapsed and filtered. Productive Simpson clonality was computed per sample as the square root of Simpson's diversity index over productive rearrangements. Imported from immuneACCESS, the table was reduced by TCRdb to in-frame sequences with V and J called. These copies leave out some clones; in studies compared against another copy, an unresolved V gene accounts for under half, and the cause of the remainder is not known. That table is the source of V, J and clone size, and D and trimming were worked out from the DNA. The sample yields about 220,000 clones; about four fifths were counted once. The top ten clones comprise about 2.7% of the sample.

This sample stems from a study of blood T cell repertoires in COVID-19 (dated by TCRdb to about 2020). Broadly, across the study: Samples covering the acute and convalescent phases of COVID-19 were provided by collaborators in the United States, Italy and Spain. The samples were drawn from two sources: the first 160 participants of the ongoing ImmuneRACE study, and over 950 subjects contributed by 6 global collaborators. Where HLA class I and class II types were available, the types were taken from metadata supplied by the sample provider, not from assay-based typing. The repertoires were released in a freely available public database intended as a resource for research on the immune response to SARS-CoV-2. The material from the prospective study consisted of cDNA or gDNA derived from T cells, B-cell-depleted T cells, or PBMCs. Nearly every sample came with metadata listing a de-identified subject ID, COVID-19 status, age in years and sex. Subjects who had been exposed to COVID-19, were actively infected with it, or had recovered from it provided the deeply sampled blood TCRbeta repertoires that made up the dataset. The full study reports these points: The quantity of clinical and demographic metadata differed by source and by participant and was supplied without curation.

Between the V and J ends, shortened by 5 bases and 7 bases respectively, the junction contains 8 bases. The germline V gene (reference sequence) provides CDR1 LGHDT and CDR2 YNNKEL. The CDR3 numbers 11 residues from cysteine through phenylalanine. Here the CDR3 DNA is all that survives: 33 bases in frame from base 1. Each collaborating institution followed its own protocols to collect whole blood in K2EDTA tubes. For TCRbeta analysis, collaborators shipped samples in one of three forms: frozen whole blood, isolated PBMCs, or DNA extracted from either of those sample types. Sequencing was done on a sample of peripheral blood. The V and J segments used are TRBV3-1 (or the pseudogene TRBV3-2) and TRBJ1-1; confidence is insufficient to name the D gene. The clonotype was recovered from a woman in her thirties or forties with active or convalescent COVID-19. The DNA reads TGTGCCAGCAGCGTATCAGGTGAAGCTTTCTTT. Its protein reads: CASSVSGEAFF.